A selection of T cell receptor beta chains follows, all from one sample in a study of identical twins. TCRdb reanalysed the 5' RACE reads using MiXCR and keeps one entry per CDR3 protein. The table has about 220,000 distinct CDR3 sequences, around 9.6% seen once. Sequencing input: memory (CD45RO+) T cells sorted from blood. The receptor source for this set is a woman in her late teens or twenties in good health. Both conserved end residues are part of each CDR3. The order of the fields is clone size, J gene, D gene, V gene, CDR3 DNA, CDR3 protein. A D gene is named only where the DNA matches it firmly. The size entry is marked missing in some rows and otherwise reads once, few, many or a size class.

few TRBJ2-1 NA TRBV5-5 TGTGCCAGCAGCTTGCAAGGGAAGATAGGACCCAATGAGCAGTTCTTC CASSLQGKIGPNEQFF
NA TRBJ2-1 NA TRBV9 TGTGCCAGCAGCCTAAGGGAGATCTCCTACAATGAGCAGTTCTTC CASSLREISYNEQFF
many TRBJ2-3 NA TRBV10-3 TGTGCCCACGGGGGTAGCGGAAACACAGATACGCAGTATTTT CAHGGSGNTDTQYF
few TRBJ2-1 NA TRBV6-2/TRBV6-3 TGTGCCAGCAAAGGTAGGATGGATGAGCAGTTCTTC CASKGRMDEQFF
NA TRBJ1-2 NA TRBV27 TGTGCCAGCAGTCCAAACGCTTACTATGGCTACACCTTC CASSPNAYYGYTF
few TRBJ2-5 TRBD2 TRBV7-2 TGTGCCAGCAGCTTAGGTATGGCGGGAGGAGAGACCCAGTACTTC CASSLGMAGGETQYF
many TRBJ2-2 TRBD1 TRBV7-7 TGTGCTAGCAGCTTGAGACAGGGGGCAACCGGGGAGCTGTTTTTT CASSLRQGATGELFF
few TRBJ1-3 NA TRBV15 TGTGCCACCAGCAAGGCTGATTCTGGAAACACCATATATTTT CATSKADSGNTIYF
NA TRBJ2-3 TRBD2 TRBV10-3 TGTGCCATCAAGCCCAGCGGGAGAGGCACAGATACGCAGTATTTT CAIKPSGRGTDTQYF
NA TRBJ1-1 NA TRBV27 TGTGCCAGCATGAGGGACTCAACTGAAGCTTTCTTT CASMRDSTEAFF
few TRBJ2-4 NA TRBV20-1 TGCAGTGCTAGTGTTGGAGCTTTTAGGTCCAAAAACATTCAGTACTTC CSASVGAFRSKNIQYF
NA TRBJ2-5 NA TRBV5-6 TGTGCCAGCAGCCCCGGGCCTAGCCGTTGGGGGGAGACCCAGTACTTC CASSPGPSRWGETQYF
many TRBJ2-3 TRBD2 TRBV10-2 TGCGCCAGCAGACTAGCGGGTGAAAATACGCAGTATTTT CASRLAGENTQYF
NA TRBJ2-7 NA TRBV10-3 TGTGCCATCAGTGACCCCGGGACCACCTCCTACGAGCAGTACTTC CAISDPGTTSYEQYF
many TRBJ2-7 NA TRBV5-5 TGTGCCAGCAGTGTTTACTCCGGGACACCTCAGCAGTACTTC CASSVYSGTPQQYF
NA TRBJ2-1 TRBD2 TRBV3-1 TGTGCCAGCAGCCCAGCGGGAGTGCTGCAGCAGTTCTTC CASSPAGVLQQFF
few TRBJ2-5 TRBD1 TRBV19 TGTGCCAGTAGTCGTACACGACAGGGGGCAGAGACCCAGTACTTC CASSRTRQGAETQYF
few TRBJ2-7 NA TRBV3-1 TGTGCCAGCAGCCAAGCTCTACGGGCCTGGAAGCAGTACTTC CASSQALRAWKQYF
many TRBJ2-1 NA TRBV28 TGTGCCAGCAGTTTAATACAGGTGTACAATGAGCAGTTCTTC CASSLIQVYNEQFF
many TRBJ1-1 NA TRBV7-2 TGTGCCAGCAGCTCACAGGGCAGGGATGGCGCTGAAGCTTTCTTT CASSSQGRDGAEAFF
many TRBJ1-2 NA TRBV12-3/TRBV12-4 TGTGCCAGCAGTTTGGACGCGGCGGTCTATGGCTACACCTTC CASSLDAAVYGYTF
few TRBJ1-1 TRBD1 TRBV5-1 TGCGCCAGCAGCTTGGAGGGGGCGGCTATGAACACTGAAGCTTTCTTT CASSLEGAAMNTEAFF
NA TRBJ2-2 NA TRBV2 TGTGCCAGCAGTGAAGCGGGAAACGTCGCGGCCGGGGAGCTGTTTTTT CASSEAGNVAAGELFF
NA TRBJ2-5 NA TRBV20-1 TGCAGTGCTAATCCAGTAGGGGATTTAGAGACCCAGTACTTC CSANPVGDLETQYF
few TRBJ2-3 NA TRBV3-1 TGTGCCAGCAGCCAAATAGGGGATAGTCTCACGCAGTATTTT CASSQIGDSLTQYF
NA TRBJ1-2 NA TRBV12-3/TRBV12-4 TGTGCCAGCAGTTTACGGCGGCGGACGATCGGCTACACCTTC CASSLRRRTIGYTF
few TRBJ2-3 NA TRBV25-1 TGTGCCAGCAGTGACAGGGGCCCAGATACGCAGTATTTT CASSDRGPDTQYF
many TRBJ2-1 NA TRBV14 TGTGCCAGCAGCGCATATCTGGGGGGAGGCTCCTACAATGAGCAGTTCTTC CASSAYLGGGSYNEQFF